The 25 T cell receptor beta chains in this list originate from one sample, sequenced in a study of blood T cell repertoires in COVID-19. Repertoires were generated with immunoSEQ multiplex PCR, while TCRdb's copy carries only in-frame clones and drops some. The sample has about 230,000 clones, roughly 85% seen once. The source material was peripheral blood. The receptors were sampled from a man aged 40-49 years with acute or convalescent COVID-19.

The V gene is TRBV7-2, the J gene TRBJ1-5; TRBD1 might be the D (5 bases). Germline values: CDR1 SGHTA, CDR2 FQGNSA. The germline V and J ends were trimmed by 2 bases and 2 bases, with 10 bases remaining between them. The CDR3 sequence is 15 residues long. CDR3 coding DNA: TGTGCCAGCAGCTTACCAGGGTTTGGCAATCAGCCCCAGCATTTT. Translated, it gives CASSLPGFGNQPQHF.

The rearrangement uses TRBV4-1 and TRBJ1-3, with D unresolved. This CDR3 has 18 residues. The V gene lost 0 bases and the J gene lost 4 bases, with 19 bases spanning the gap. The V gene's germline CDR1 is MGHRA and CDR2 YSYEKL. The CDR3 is CASSQDLAGALLGNTIYF. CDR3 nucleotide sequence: TGCGCCAGCAGCCAAGACTTGGCAGGCGCACTTCTGGGAAACACCATATATTTT.

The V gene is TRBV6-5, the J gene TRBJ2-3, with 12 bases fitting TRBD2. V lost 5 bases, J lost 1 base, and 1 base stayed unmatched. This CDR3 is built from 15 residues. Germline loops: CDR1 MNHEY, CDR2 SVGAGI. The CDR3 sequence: CASSRLAGGTDTQYF. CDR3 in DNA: TGTGCCAGCAGTAGACTAGCGGGGGGCACAGATACGCAGTATTTT.

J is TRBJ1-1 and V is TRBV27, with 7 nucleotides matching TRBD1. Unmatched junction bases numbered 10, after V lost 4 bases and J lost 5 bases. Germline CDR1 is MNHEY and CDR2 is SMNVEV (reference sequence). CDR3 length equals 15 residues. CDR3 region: CASSSPKGAGTEAFF. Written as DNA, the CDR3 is TGTGCCAGCAGTTCCCCTAAGGGGGCCGGGACTGAAGCTTTCTTT.

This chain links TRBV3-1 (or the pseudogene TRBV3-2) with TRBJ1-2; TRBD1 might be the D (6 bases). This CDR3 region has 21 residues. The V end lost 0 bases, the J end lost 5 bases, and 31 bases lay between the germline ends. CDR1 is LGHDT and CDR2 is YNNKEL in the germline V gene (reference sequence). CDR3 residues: CASSQDMALSKKSRGPYGYTF. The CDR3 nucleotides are TGTGCCAGCAGCCAAGATATGGCTCTTTCCAAAAAAAGCAGGGGCCCATATGGCTACACCTTC.

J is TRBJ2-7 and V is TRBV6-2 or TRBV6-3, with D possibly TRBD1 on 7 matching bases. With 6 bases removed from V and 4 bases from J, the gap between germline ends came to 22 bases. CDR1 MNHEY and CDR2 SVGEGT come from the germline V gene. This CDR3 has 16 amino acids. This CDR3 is CASSHGQAGKWYEQYF. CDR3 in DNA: TGTGCCAGCAGCCACGGACAGGCGGGGAAGTGGTACGAGCAGTACTTC.

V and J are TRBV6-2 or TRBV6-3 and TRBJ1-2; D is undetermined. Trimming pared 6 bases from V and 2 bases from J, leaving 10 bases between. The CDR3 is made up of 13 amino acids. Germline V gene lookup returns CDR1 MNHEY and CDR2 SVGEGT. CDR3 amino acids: CASSRQDNYGYTF. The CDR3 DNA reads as TGTGCCAGCAGCAGACAAGACAACTATGGCTACACCTTC.

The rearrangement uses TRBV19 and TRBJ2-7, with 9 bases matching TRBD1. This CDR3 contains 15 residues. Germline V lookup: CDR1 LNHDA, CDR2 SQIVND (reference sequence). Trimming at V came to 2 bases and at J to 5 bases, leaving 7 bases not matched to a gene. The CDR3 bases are TGTGCCAGTAGTATACGGGGGACAGGGCGCGACGAGCAGTACTTC. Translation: CASSIRGTGRDEQYF.

In DNA form, the CDR3 reads TGTGCCAGCAACAATGGGGGCGGACAGCCCCAGCATTTT. Amino acid sequence: CASNNGGGQPQHF. J is TRBJ1-5 and V is TRBV7-8, with D maybe TRBD1 (6 bases). This CDR3 comprises 13 residues. The ends were cut back, 7 bases at V and 7 bases at J, with 14 bases in the middle. Germline V CDR1 and CDR2: SGHVS, FQNEAQ.

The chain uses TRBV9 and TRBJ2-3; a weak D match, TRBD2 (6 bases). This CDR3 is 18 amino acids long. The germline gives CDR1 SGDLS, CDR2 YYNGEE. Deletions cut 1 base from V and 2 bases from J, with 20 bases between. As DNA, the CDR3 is TGTGCCAGCAGCGTAAATCCCTCCCGTGGGACTCCCACAGATACGCAGTATTTT. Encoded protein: CASSVNPSRGTPTDTQYF.

CDR3 protein: CASNPGGGGYTF. The CDR3 nucleotides read TGTGCCAGCAATCCGGGTGGGGGCGGCTACACCTTC. This sequence joins TRBV2 and TRBJ1-2; D is possibly TRBD1 (6 bases). Trimming left V 7 bases short and J 8 bases short, with 14 bases between. CDR1 is SNHLY and CDR2 is FYNNEI in the germline V gene. The CDR3 length is 12 residues.

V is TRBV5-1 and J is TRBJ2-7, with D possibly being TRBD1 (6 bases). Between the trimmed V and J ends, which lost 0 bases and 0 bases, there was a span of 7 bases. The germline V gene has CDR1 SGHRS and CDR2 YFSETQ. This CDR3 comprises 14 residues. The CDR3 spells CASSLEDSSYEQYF. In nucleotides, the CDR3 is TGCGCCAGCAGCTTGGAGGACAGCTCCTACGAGCAGTACTTC. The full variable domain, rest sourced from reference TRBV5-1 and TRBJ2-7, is KAGVTQTPRYLIKTRGQQVTLSCSPISGHRSVSWYQQTPGQGLQFLFEYFSETQRNKGNFPGRFSGRQFSNSRSEMNVSTLELGDSALYLCASSLEDSSYEQYFGPGTRLTVT.

CDR3 region: CASSPMEGQLTDTQYF. The CDR3 nucleotides read TGTGCCAGCAGCCCCATGGAGGGACAGTTGACAGATACGCAGTATTTT. The V and J genes are TRBV14 and TRBJ2-3, with a weak D call TRBD1 (7 bases). There are 16 residues in the CDR3. Per the germline V gene, CDR1 is SGHDN and CDR2 is FVKESK. The V end lost 4 bases, the J end lost 3 bases, and 17 bases lay between the germline ends.

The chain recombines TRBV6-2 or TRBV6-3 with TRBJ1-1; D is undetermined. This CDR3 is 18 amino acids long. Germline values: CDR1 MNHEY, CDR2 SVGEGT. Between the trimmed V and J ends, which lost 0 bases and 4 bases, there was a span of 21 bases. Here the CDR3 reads CASSYSEDDAYPGTEAFF. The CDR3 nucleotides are TGTGCCAGCAGTTACTCGGAGGATGACGCCTACCCTGGCACTGAAGCTTTCTTT.

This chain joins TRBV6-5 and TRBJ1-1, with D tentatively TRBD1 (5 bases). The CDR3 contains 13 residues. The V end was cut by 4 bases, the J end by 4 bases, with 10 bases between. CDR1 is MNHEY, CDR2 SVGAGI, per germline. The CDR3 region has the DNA TGTGCCAGCAGTTTCCTCGGGGGCACTGAAGCTTTCTTT. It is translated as CASSFLGGTEAFF.

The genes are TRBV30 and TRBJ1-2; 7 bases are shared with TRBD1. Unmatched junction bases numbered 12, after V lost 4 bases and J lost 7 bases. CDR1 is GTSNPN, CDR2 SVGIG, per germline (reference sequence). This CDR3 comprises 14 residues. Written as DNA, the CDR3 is TGTGCCTGGAACCTAAGGGACAGTGGGGTTGGCTACACCTTC. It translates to CAWNLRDSGVGYTF.

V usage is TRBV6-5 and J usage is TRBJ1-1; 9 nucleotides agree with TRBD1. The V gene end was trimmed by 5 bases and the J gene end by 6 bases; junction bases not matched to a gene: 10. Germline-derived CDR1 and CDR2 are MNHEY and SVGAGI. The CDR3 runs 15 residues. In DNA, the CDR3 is TGTGCCAGCAGTCCCAGGACAGGGGTAAGAGCTGAAGCTTTCTTT. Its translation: CASSPRTGVRAEAFF.

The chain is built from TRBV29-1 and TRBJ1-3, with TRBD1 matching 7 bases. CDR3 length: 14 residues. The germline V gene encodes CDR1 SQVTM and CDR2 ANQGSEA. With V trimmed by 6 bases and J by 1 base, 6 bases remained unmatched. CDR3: CSVQDRSSGNTIYF. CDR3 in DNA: TGCAGCGTGCAGGACAGGTCTTCTGGAAACACCATATATTTT.

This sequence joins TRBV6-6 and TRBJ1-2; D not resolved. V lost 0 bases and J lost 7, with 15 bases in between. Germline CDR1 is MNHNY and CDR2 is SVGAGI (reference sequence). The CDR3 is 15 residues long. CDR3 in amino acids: CASSYSSGAAGGYTF. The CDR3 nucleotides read TGTGCCAGCAGTTACTCTTCAGGAGCGGCGGGTGGCTACACCTTC.

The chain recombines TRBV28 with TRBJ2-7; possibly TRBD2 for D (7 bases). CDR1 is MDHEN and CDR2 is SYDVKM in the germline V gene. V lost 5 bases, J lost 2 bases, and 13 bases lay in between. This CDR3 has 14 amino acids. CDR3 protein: CASSVGGTTYEQYF. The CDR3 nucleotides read TGTGCCAGCAGTGTCGGGGGGACAACCTACGAGCAGTACTTC.

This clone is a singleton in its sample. The CDR3 sequence: CASSQMRGDDGYTF. CDR3 coding DNA: TGTGCCAGCAGCCAAATGCGGGGTGACGATGGCTACACCTTC. V and J are TRBV3-1 (or the pseudogene TRBV3-2) and TRBJ1-2, with D uncertain. The V end lost 2 bases, the J end lost 6 bases, and 13 bases lay between the germline ends. CDR3 length: 14 residues. In germline, CDR1 is LGHDT, CDR2 YNNKEL (reference sequence).

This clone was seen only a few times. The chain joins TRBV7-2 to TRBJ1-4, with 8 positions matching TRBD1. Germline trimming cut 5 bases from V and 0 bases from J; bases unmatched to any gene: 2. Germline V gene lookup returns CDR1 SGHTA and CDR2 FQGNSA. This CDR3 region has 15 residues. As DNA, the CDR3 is TGTGCCAGCAGCCCCAGGGGGCCAACTAATGAAAAACTGTTTTTT. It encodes CASSPRGPTNEKLFF.

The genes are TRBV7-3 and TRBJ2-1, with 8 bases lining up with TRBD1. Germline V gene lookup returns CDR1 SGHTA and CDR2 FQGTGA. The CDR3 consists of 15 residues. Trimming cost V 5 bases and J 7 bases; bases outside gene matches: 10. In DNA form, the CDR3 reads TGTGCCAGCAGCGTCGGACAGGGTTGGAGAAATGAGCAGTTCTTC. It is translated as CASSVGQGWRNEQFF.

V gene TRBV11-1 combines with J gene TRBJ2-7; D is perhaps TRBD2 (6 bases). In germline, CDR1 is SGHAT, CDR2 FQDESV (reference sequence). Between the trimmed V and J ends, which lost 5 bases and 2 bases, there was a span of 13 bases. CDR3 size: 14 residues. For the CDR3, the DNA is TGTGCCAGCAGCCCATATAGCGGAGCCTACGAGCAGTACTTC. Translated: CASSPYSGAYEQYF. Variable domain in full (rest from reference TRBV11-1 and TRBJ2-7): EAEVAQSPRYKITEKSQAVAFWCDPISGHATLYWYRQILGQGPELLVQFQDESVVDDSQLPKDRFSAERLKGVDSTLKIQPAELGDSAMYLCASSPYSGAYEQYFGPGTRLTVT.

The CDR3 reads CASSQDWTVNTGELFF. DNA of the CDR3: TGTGCCAGCAGCCAAGATTGGACAGTGAACACCGGGGAGCTGTTTTTT. The chain joins TRBV3-1 (or the pseudogene TRBV3-2) to TRBJ2-2; tentative D call: TRBD1 (6 bases). This CDR3 comprises 16 residues. Germline V gene sequence: CDR1 LGHDT, CDR2 YNNKEL (reference sequence). Trimming shortened V by 0 bases and J by 1 base, and 9 bases separated the two germline ends.